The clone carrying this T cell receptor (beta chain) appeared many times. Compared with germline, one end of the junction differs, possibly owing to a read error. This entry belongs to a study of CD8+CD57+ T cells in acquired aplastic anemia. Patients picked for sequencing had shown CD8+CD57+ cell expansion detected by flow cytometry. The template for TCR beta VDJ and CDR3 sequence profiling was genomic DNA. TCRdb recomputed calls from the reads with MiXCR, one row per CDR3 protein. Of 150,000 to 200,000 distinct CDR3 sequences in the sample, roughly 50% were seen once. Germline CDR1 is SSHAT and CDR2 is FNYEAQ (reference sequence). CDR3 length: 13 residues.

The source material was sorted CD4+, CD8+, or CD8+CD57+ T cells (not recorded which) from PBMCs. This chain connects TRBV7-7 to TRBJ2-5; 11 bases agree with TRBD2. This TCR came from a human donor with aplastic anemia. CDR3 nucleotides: TGTGCTAGCAGCCCTAGCGGGGGGGAGACCCAGTACTTC. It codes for CASSPSGGETQYF.